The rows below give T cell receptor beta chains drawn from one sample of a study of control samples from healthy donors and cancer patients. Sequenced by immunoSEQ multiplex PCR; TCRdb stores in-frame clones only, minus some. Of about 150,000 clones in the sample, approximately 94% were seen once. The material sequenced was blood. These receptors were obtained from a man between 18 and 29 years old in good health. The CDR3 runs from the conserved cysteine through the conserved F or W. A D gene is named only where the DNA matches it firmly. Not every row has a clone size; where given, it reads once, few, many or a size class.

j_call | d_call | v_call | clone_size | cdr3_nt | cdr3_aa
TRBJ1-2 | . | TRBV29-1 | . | TGCAGCGTTGGCCGTACCGGGGGCTACACCTTC | CSVGRTGGYTF
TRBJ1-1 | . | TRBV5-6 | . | TGTGCCAGCAGCACCCGCTTCAGGGGTAGGGGCACTGAAGCTTTCTTT | CASSTRFRGRGTEAFF
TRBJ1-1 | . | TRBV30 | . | TGTGCCACAGAACGGGACACGAACACTGAAGCTTTCTTT | CATERDTNTEAFF
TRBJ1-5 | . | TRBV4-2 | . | TGTGCCAGCAGCCAAGATCAGGTAGGAAATCAGCCCCAGCATTTT | CASSQDQVGNQPQHF
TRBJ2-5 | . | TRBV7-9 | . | TGTGCCAGCAGCTTAACAGGGTTCCCCACAAATTACTTC | CASSLTGFPTNYF
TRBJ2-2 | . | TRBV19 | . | TGTGCCAGGGAGGGAGTCACCGGGGAGCTGTTTTTT | CAREGVTGELFF
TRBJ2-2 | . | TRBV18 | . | TGTGCCAGCTCACCACCAAACAGGCTAAACACCGGGGAGCTGTTTTTT | CASSPPNRLNTGELFF
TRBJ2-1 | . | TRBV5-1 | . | TGCGCCAGCAGCTTGGTGGGGCTCCATGAGCAGTTCTTC | CASSLVGLHEQFF
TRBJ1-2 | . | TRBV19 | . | TGTGCCGTCCAGCAGGGCAGTGGCTACACCTTC | CAVQQGSGYTF
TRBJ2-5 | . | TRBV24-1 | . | TGTGCCACGACCCCTCGGGAGACCCAGTACTTC | CATTPRETQYF
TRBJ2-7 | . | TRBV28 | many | TGTGCCAGCAGTTTAATTGCCTACGAGCAGTACTTC | CASSLIAYEQYF
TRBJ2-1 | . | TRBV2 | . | TGTGCCAGCAGTGAAGGGGCCAGGAGGGGATTAGGCAATCAGCAGTTCTTC | CASSEGARRGLGNQQFF
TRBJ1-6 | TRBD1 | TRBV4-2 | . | TGTGCCAGCAGCCAAGTTAGGGGGCGGGGGGGTTCACCCCTCCACTTT | CASSQVRGRGGSPLHF
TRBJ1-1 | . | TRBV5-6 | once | TGTGCCAGCAGCTTGCGCGGACTCTCGGGAGCTTTCTTT | CASSLRGLSGAFF
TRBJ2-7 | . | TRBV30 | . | TGTGCCTGGAGTGCTGCGGGACCGTACGAGCAGTACTTC | CAWSAAGPYEQYF
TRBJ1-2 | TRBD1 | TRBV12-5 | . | TGTGCTAGTGGTTCGAACAGGGGGCTCTGGGGCTACACCTTC | CASGSNRGLWGYTF
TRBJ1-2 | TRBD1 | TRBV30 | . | TGTGCCTGGGGGACAGGGTATGGCTACACCTTC | CAWGTGYGYTF
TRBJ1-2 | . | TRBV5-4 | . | TGTGCCAGCAGCTCCTGGCGTAGCGCTGCCCCGCGAGGCTACACCTTC | CASSSWRSAAPRGYTF
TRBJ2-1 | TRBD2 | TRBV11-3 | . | TGTGCCAGCAGTCGTAGCGGGAGTTCCTACAATGAGCAGTTCTTC | CASSRSGSSYNEQFF
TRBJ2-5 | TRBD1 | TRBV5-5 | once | TGTGCCAGCAGCGGGACAGATGGATCCGAACAAGAGACCCAGTACTTC | CASSGTDGSEQETQYF
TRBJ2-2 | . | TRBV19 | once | TGTGCCACTTATTGGGCCGGGGAGCTGTTTTTT | CATYWAGELFF
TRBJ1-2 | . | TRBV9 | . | TGTGCCAGCAGCGCAGCCCTCGGGTCCGAGGAAGACTATGGCTACACCTTC | CASSAALGSEEDYGYTF
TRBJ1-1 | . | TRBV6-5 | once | TGTGCCAGCGGACACGGCCACCCCACTGAAGCTTTCTTT | CASGHGHPTEAFF
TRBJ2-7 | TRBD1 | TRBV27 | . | TGTGCCAGCAGTCCGACAGGGGGTATCGAGCAGTACTTC | CASSPTGGIEQYF
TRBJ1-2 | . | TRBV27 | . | TGTGCCAGCAGTTTAAGGGGAGAGGCTAACTATGGCTACACCTTC | CASSLRGEANYGYTF
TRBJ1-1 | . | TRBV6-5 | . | TGTGCCAGCAGTTACTCTGGGGGAACTGAAGCTTTCTTT | CASSYSGGTEAFF
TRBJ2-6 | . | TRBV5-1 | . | TGCGCCAGCAGCTTGTATAACTCTGGGGCCAACGTCCTGACTTTC | CASSLYNSGANVLTF
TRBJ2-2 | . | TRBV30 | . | TGTGCCTGGAGTCTCTACACCGGGGAGCTGTTTTTT | CAWSLYTGELFF
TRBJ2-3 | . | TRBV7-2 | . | TGTGCCAGCAGCTTAATTGTCACAGATACGCAGTATTTT | CASSLIVTDTQYF
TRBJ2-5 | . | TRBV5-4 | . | TGTGCCAGCAGCTTGGGGGGGGGCCTTTATGAGACCCAGTACTTC | CASSLGGGLYETQYF
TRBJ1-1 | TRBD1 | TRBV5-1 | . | TGCGCCAGCAGCTTTGGGGACAGGGTCGATGAAGCTTTCTTT | CASSFGDRVDEAFF
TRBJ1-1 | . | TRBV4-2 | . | TGTGCCAGCAGCCGAGGGGTGGGGGACACTGAAGCTTTCTTT | CASSRGVGDTEAFF
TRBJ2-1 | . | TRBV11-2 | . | TGTGCCAGCAGCTCCTACCGGGAAACAGACAATGAGCAGTTCTTC | CASSSYRETDNEQFF
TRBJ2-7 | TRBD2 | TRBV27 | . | TGTGCCAGCACCTTGGGACTAGCGGGAGTTCAGTACGAGCAGTACTTC | CASTLGLAGVQYEQYF
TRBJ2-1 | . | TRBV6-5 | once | TGTGCCAGCAGTTCCAAGCGGGCGAGCTCCTACAATGAGCAGTTCTTC | CASSSKRASSYNEQFF
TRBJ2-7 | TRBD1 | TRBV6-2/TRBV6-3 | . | TGTGCCAGCAGTTGGGGACAGGGCTTATACGAGCAGTACTTC | CASSWGQGLYEQYF
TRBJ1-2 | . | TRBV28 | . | TGTGCCAGCAGCTCTACCAGGGAGTGGGATGGCTACACCTTC | CASSSTREWDGYTF
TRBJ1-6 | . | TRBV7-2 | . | TGTGCCAGCACCTCGCCGTCGTCACCCCTCCACTTT | CASTSPSSPLHF
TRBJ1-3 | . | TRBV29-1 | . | TGCAGCGTCTCGGACGGGAGCTCTGGAAACACCATATATTTT | CSVSDGSSGNTIYF
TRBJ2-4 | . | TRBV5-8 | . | TGTGCCAGCAGCTTGGAGGTAGCCAAAAACATTCAGTACTTC | CASSLEVAKNIQYF
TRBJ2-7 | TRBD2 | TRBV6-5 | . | TGTGCCAGCACTAGCGGGAGTACCTACGAGCAGTACTTC | CASTSGSTYEQYF